The entry that follows covers one TCR beta chain sequence. These data come from a study of blood T cell repertoires in COVID-19. Study as a whole: Specimens from acute and convalescent COVID-19 originated in the United States, Italy and Spain. Sample material is recorded as cDNA or gDNA derived from T cells, B-cell-depleted T cells, or PBMCs.

V shed 7 bases, J shed 3 bases, and the junction held 5 bases outside the gene matches. This CDR3 has 14 amino acids. Germline V gene lookup returns CDR1 SGHDN and CDR2 FVKESK. In the original workflow: Researchers report that nucleated cell counts were estimated from reference gene primer amplification. Method: immunoSEQ multiplex PCR; TCRdb's copy keeps in-frame clones and lacks some. That table gives V, J and clone size, and the DNA gave D and trimming. The table shows 150,000 to 200,000 clones, with 87% occurring only once. This sequence joins TRBV14 and TRBJ2-1, with 8 bases identical to TRBD2. The clonotype was recovered from a human donor in a cohort sampled during active COVID-19. Input material: peripheral blood. The CDR3 nucleotides read TGTGCCAGCACCGGGGGGGACTTCTACAATGAGCAGTTCTTC. Translated, it gives CASTGGDFYNEQFF.